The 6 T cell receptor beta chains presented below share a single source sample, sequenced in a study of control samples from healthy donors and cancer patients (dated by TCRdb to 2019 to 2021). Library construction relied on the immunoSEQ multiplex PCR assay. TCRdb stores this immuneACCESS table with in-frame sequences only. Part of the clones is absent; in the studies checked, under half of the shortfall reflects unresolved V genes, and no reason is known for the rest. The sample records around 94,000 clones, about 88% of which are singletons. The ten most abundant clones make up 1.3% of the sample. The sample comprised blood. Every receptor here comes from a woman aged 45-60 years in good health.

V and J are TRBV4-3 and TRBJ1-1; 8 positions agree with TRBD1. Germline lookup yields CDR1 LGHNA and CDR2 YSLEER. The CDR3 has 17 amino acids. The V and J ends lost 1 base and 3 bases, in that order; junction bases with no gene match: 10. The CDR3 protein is CASSQGMTGARDTEAFF. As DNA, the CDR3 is TGCGCCAGCAGCCAAGGTATGACAGGGGCAAGGGACACTGAAGCTTTCTTT.

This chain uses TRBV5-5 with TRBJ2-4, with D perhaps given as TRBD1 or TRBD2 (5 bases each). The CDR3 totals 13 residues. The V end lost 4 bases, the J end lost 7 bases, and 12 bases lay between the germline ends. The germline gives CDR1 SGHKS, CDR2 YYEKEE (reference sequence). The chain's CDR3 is CASSPEWGNIQYF. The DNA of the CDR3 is TGTGCCAGCAGCCCGGAGTGGGGGAACATTCAGTACTTC.

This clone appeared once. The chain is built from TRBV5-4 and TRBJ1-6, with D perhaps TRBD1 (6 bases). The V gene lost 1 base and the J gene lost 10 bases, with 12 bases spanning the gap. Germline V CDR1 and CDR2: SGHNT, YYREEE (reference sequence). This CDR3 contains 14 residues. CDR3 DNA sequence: TGTGCCAGCAGCTTGAAACAGGGAGGCTCACCCCTCCACTTT. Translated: CASSLKQGGSPLHF.

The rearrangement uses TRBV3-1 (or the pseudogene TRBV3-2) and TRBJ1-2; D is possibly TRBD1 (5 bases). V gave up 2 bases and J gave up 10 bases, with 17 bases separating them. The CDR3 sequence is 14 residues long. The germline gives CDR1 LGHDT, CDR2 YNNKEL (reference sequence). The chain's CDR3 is CASSQQGPGFDYTF. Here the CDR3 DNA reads TGTGCCAGCAGCCAACAAGGCCCAGGGTTTGACTACACCTTC.

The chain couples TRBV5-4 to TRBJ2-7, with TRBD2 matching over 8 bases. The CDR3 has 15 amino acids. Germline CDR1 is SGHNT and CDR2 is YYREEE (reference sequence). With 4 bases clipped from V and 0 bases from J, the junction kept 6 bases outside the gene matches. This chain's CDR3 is CASSPGLAPSYEQYF. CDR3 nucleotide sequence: TGTGCCAGCAGCCCCGGACTAGCCCCCTCCTACGAGCAGTACTTC. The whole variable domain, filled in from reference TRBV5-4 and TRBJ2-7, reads ETGVTQSPTHLIKTRGQQVTLRCSSQSGHNTVSWYQQALGQGPQFIFQYYREEENGRGNFPPRFSGLQFPNYSSELNVNALELDDSALYLCASSPGLAPSYEQYFGPGTRLTVT.

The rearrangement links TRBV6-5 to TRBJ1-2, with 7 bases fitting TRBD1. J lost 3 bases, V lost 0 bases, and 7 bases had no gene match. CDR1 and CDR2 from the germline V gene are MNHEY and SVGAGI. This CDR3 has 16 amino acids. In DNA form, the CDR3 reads TGTGCCAGCAGTTACTCGGGACAGTCTACCTACTATGGCTACACCTTC. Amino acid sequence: CASSYSGQSTYYGYTF.